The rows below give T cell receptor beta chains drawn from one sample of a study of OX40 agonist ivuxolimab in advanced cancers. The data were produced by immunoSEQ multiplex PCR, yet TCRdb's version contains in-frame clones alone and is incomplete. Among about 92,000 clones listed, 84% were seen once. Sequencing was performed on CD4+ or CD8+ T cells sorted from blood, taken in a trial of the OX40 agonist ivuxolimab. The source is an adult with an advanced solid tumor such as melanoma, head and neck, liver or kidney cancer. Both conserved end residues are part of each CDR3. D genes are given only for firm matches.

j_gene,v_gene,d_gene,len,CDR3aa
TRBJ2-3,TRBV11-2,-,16,CASRSKVGRTTDTQYF
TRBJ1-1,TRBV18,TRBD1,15,CASSLRTGALTEAFF
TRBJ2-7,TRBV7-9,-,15,CASSQEGSRGYEQYF
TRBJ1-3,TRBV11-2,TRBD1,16,CASSLTTGTARNTIYF
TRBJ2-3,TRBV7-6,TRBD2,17,CASSSRTSGRSPDTQYF
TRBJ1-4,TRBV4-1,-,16,CASSQATVATNEKLFF
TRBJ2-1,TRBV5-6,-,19,CASSPTPRTTSYLFNEQFF
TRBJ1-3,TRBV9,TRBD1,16,CASSPRTGARGNTIYF
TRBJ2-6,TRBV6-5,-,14,CASSPGSRANVLTF
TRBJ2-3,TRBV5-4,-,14,CASSLNTGTDTQYF
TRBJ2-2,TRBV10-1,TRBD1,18,CASSGGQGPLSGTGELFF
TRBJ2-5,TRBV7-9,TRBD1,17,CASSLAPQGVREETQYF
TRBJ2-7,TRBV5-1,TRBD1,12,CAIHRGPYEQYF
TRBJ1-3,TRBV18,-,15,CASSPLGRSGNTIYF
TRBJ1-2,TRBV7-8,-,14,CASSLGRTVYGYTF
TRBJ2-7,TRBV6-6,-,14,CASSPGIPSSEQYF
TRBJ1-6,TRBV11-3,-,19,CASSFFPDADHPRNSPLHF
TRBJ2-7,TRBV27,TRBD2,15,CASSLSPAGEREQYF
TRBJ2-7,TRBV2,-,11,CASSAYYEQYF
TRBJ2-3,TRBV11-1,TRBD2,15,CASSLRESVTDTQYF
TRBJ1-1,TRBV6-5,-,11,CASRTLAEAFF
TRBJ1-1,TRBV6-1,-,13,CASSENAVLEAFF
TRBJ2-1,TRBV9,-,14,CASSVWAEYNEQFF
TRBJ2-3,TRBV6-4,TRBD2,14,CANGLAGPTDTQYF
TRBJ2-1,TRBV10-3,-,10,CAIGYNEQFF
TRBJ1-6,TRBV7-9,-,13,CASSLEGKSPLHF
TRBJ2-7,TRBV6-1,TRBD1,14,CASSETGSPYEQYF